One sample yielded the 22 T cell receptor beta chains listed below, sequenced in a study of spatial heterogeneity in lung cancer. TCRdb called the 5' RACE reads again in MiXCR, with one record for every CDR3 protein. The sample shows about 92,000 distinct CDR3 sequences, over 9.5% of them seen only once. Indicated time point: sample taken at primary tumor resection. Here the sequenced sample was PBMCs, taken at surgery. The receptor set was obtained from a male donor with early-stage non-small cell lung cancer.

The genes are TRBV20-1 and TRBJ1-5; D is perhaps TRBD1 (6 bases). Germline CDR1 reads DFQATT; CDR2 reads SNEGSKA (reference sequence). With 4 bases removed from V and 1 base from J, the gap between germline ends came to 17 bases. CDR3 length: 16 amino acids. As DNA, the CDR3 is TGCAGTGCTATCAGGGGCAATCTCCTAAGCAATCAGCCCCAGCATTTT. Translation: CSAIRGNLLSNQPQHF.

This clonotype was counted at least ten times. V and J are TRBV7-2 and TRBJ2-1, with D possibly TRBD2 on 6 matching bases. This CDR3 spans 16 amino acids. Trimming cost V 2 bases and J 0 bases, with 11 bases left between them. CDR1 and CDR2 (germline): SGHTA, FQGNSA. The CDR3: CASSLWDSSSYNEQFF. DNA of the CDR3: TGTGCCAGCAGCTTATGGGACTCGAGCTCCTACAATGAGCAGTTCTTC.

This clonotype was detected only a few times. The chain has TRBV4-1 and TRBJ2-1; D is uncertain. V dropped 0 bases and J dropped 10 bases, with 7 bases sitting between them. Looked up from germline, CDR1 is MGHRA and CDR2 is YSYEKL. The CDR3 extends over 12 amino acids. The CDR3 region is CASSQDRREQFF. The CDR3 DNA sequence: TGCGCCAGCAGCCAAGATCGACGGGAGCAGTTCTTC.

This clonotype was seen repeatedly, ten times or more. The gene calls are TRBV5-1 and TRBJ1-1; weak D call: TRBD1 (5 bases). The V end lost 0 bases, the J end lost 1 base, and 7 bases lay between the germline ends. There are 14 residues in the CDR3. The V gene's germline CDR1 is SGHRS and CDR2 YFSETQ. CDR3 nucleotides: TGCGCCAGCAGCTTGGACAGGCCGAACACTGAAGCTTTCTTT. This sequence encodes CASSLDRPNTEAFF.

The chain links TRBV27 to TRBJ1-1; TRBD1 might be the D (5 bases). The V and J ends lost 3 bases and 4 bases respectively, with 12 bases between them. The CDR3 extends over 14 amino acids. Germline V gene lookup returns CDR1 MNHEY and CDR2 SMNVEV (reference sequence). CDR3 sequence reads: CASSFLGGGTEAFF. CDR3 bases: TGTGCCAGCAGTTTTCTCGGGGGAGGCACTGAAGCTTTCTTT.

This clonotype was recorded many times. This chain uses TRBV7-2 with TRBJ1-4; 7 positions agree with TRBD1. Germline CDR1 and CDR2: SGHTA and FQGNSA. V shed 5 bases, J shed 5 bases, and the junction held 5 bases outside the gene matches. This CDR3 has 14 amino acids. Here the CDR3 DNA reads TGTGCCAGCAGCCTGAGACAGGGAAATGAAAAACTGTTTTTT. This gives the protein CASSLRQGNEKLFF.

Only a few counts were recorded for this clonotype. This chain joins TRBV11-1 and TRBJ2-3; no firm D call. V lost 2 bases and J lost 4, with 4 bases in between. CDR3 length: 12 amino acids. Germline loops: CDR1 SGHAT, CDR2 FQDESV (reference sequence). CDR3 sequence reads: CASSLSPDTQYF. The CDR3 nucleotides read TGTGCCAGCAGCTTATCGCCAGATACGCAGTATTTT.

The V gene is TRBV29-1, the J gene TRBJ2-2; D gene unclear. The CDR3 is 13 amino acids. Germline CDR1 and CDR2: SQVTM and ANQGSEA. V lost 7 bases to trimming and J lost 4 bases, with 13 bases between them. CDR3 DNA: TGCAGCGCTTTGAAGGCCGCCACCGGGGAGCTGTTTTTT. Translating gives CSALKAATGELFF.

This clonotype has at least ten counts. The chain links TRBV12-3 or TRBV12-4 to TRBJ2-1; 7 bases are shared with TRBD1. The CDR3 runs to 13 residues. Trimming took 1 base from V and 9 from J; bases not matched to a gene: 3. In DNA form, the CDR3 reads TGTGCCAGCAGTTTAGAGACAGGGTCTGAGCAGTTCTTC. Translation: CASSLETGSEQFF.

CDR3 sequence: CASSGTGTVNQPQHF. The CDR3 nucleotides are TGTGCCAGCAGTGGGACAGGGACTGTCAATCAGCCCCAGCATTTT. V gene TRBV2 combines with J gene TRBJ1-5; 8 nucleotides line up with TRBD1. V was pared by 4 bases and J by 3 bases, with 5 bases of the junction left unmatched. Germline CDR1 is SNHLY and CDR2 is FYNNEI. There are 15 residues in the CDR3. Full variable domain (outside the CDR3, taken from reference TRBV2 and TRBJ1-5): EPEVTQTPSHQVTQMGQEVILRCVPISNHLYFYWYRQILGQKVEFLVSFYNNEISEKSEIFDDQFSVERPDGSNFTLKIRSTKLEDSAMYFCASSGTGTVNQPQHFGDGTRLSIL.

This clonotype was detected a few times. J is TRBJ2-3 and V is TRBV5-1; D remains ambiguous. Germline V gives CDR1 SGHRS, CDR2 YFSETQ. The CDR3 runs 13 residues. V lost 7 bases and J lost 2, with 11 bases in between. The CDR3 is CASRRAFTDTQYF. CDR3 coding DNA: TGCGCCAGCCGTAGGGCTTTCACAGATACGCAGTATTTT.

The chain joins TRBV7-2 to TRBJ2-1; the D is unclear. CDR3 length: 14 amino acids. Germline V gene sequence: CDR1 SGHTA, CDR2 FQGNSA. V dropped 3 bases and J dropped 4 bases, with 10 bases sitting between them. In DNA form, the CDR3 reads TGTGCCAGCAGCTTCGACTCCGGATACAATGAGCAGTTCTTC. This codes for CASSFDSGYNEQFF.

The CDR3 bases are TGCAGTGCTAGAGTAGGGCACAATGAGCAGTTCTTC. It codes for CSARVGHNEQFF. The rearrangement uses TRBV20-1 and TRBJ2-1; D gene ambiguous. The CDR3 is 12 residues long. Germline V gene sequence: CDR1 DFQATT, CDR2 SNEGSKA (reference sequence). V was shortened by 1 base and J by 5 bases, with 6 bases between the two germline ends.

This sequence joins TRBV3-1 and TRBJ1-6; 7 bases align to TRBD1. CDR1 and CDR2 from the germline V gene are LGHDT and YNNKEL (reference sequence). This CDR3 contains 16 residues. The junction had 8 bases not matched to a gene; V was cut back by 3 bases and J by 6 bases. The CDR3 sequence: CASSHGGGVGNSPLHF. The CDR3 DNA is TGTGCCAGCAGCCATGGAGGGGGCGTGGGTAATTCACCCCTCCACTTT.

The chain combines TRBV10-2 with TRBJ1-1, with 10 bases identical to TRBD1. V lost 6 bases to trimming and J lost 5 bases; unmatched junction nucleotides: 3. The CDR3 covers 13 residues. The germline gives CDR1 WSHSY, CDR2 SAAADI. CDR3 DNA: TGCGCCAGCAGGGGGACAGGGGAGACTGAAGCTTTCTTT. Amino acid sequence: CASRGTGETEAFF.

This sequence joins TRBV3-1 and TRBJ1-5; perhaps TRBD1 as D (5 bases). The V and J ends lost 1 base and 7 bases respectively, with 8 bases between them. This CDR3 has 13 residues. CDR1 and CDR2 (germline): LGHDT, YNNKEL (reference sequence). CDR3 sequence reads: CASSQVGDQPQHF. The CDR3 bases are TGTGCCAGCAGCCAAGTAGGGGACCAGCCCCAGCATTTT. Drawing the rest from reference TRBV3-1 and TRBJ1-5, the complete variable domain is DTAVSQTPKYLVTQMGNDKSIKCEQNLGHDTMYWYKQDSKKFLKIMFSYNNKELIINETVPNRFSPKSPDKAHLNLHINSLELGDSAVYFCASSQVGDQPQHFGDGTRLSIL.

The table lists this clonotype with many counts. V usage is TRBV12-3 or TRBV12-4 and J usage is TRBJ1-2; TRBD1 matches at 9 bases. The CDR3 spans 16 residues. V lost 3 bases to trimming and J lost 4 bases; unmatched junction nucleotides: 9. CDR3 coding DNA: TGTGCCAGCAGTTTCGCCACCGGGACAGGGATCTATGGCTACACCTTC. As protein: CASSFATGTGIYGYTF.

This clonotype was counted only a few times. The chain joins TRBV20-1 to TRBJ2-3, with D tentatively TRBD2 (5 bases). The germline V and J ends were trimmed by 6 bases and 14 bases, with 18 bases remaining between them. The V gene's germline CDR1 is DFQATT and CDR2 SNEGSKA (reference sequence). The CDR3 runs 11 residues. The CDR3 loop reads CSAPKAGIGYF. The CDR3 DNA reads TGCAGTGCACCGAAGGCGGGTATAGGGTATTTT.

This clonotype was found a few times. This rearrangement joins TRBV5-1 to TRBJ1-1; tentative D call: TRBD1 (6 bases). Looked up from germline, CDR1 is SGHRS and CDR2 is YFSETQ. V gave up 3 bases and J gave up 3 bases, with 9 bases separating them. CDR3 size: 13 residues. In DNA form, the CDR3 reads TGCGCCAGCAGCTGGGACACCGACACTGAAGCTTTCTTT. The encoded protein is CASSWDTDTEAFF.

This chain joins TRBV28 and TRBJ1-2; D gene unclear. V gave up 6 bases and J gave up 5 bases, with 10 bases separating them. CDR1 is MDHEN and CDR2 is SYDVKM in the germline V gene. The CDR3 totals 12 residues. CDR3 nucleotides: TGTGCCAGCAGCCCGCGGCCTTATGGCTACACCTTC. As protein: CASSPRPYGYTF.

This clonotype is termed medium-sized. The chain has TRBV4-2 and TRBJ1-5; D may be TRBD1 (6 bases). Looked up from germline, CDR1 is LGHNA and CDR2 is YNFKEQ. V was trimmed by 4 bases and J by 4 bases, leaving 14 bases between them. The CDR3 runs 15 residues. CDR3 nucleotides: TGTGCCAGCAGCCCTAGACAGGCGTTGAATCAGCCCCAGCATTTT. Protein product: CASSPRQALNQPQHF.

The sample holds a few counts of this clonotype. This chain connects TRBV7-9 to TRBJ2-7; tentatively, D is TRBD1 (6 bases). CDR1 and CDR2 (germline): SEHNR, FQNEAQ (reference sequence). The V and J ends lost 4 bases and 3 bases respectively, with 13 bases between them. The CDR3 totals 14 residues. The CDR3 loop is CASSSRRGFYEQYF. The CDR3 DNA reads TGTGCCAGCAGCTCCCGTAGGGGGTTCTACGAGCAGTACTTC.